These 22 T cell receptor beta chains were sequenced from one sample in a study of blood T cell repertoires in COVID-19. The repertoire was sequenced with immunoSEQ multiplex PCR; TCRdb's copy has only in-frame clones and lacks some. The sample shows fewer than 300,000 clones, roughly 93% of them seen only once. Sequencing used PBMCs or T cells enriched from blood (not recorded which). These TCRs come from a woman in her 40s with acute COVID-19.

CDR3 coding DNA: TGTGCCAGCAGTTACCGGGACAGGGCGAACTACACCTTC. Amino acids: CASSYRDRANYTF. The V and J genes are TRBV6-5 and TRBJ1-2; 9 bases map to TRBD1. The germline V gene encodes CDR1 MNHEY and CDR2 SVGAGI. The trim removed 2 bases at V and 10 bases at J, leaving 5 bases unmatched. The CDR3 is 13 residues long.

This chain uses TRBV5-4 with TRBJ2-2; TRBD2 matches at 7 bases. In germline, CDR1 is SGHNT, CDR2 YYREEE (reference sequence). There are 15 residues in the CDR3. V shed 1 base, J shed 3 bases, and the junction held 3 bases outside the gene matches. CDR3 bases: TGTGCCAGCAGCTTGTGGACTAGAGACACCGGGGAGCTGTTTTTT. Amino acids: CASSLWTRDTGELFF.

This clone was observed once. V is TRBV7-9 and J is TRBJ1-2; perhaps TRBD1 as D (6 bases). This CDR3 has 16 residues. Germline V gives CDR1 SEHNR, CDR2 FQNEAQ (reference sequence). Trimming left V 0 bases short and J 3 bases short, with 14 bases between. The CDR3 coding sequence is TGTGCCAGCAGCTTAGCTGGGGGGGCAGCGGACTATGGCTACACCTTC. This encodes CASSLAGGAADYGYTF.

V gene TRBV9 combines with J gene TRBJ1-1; possible D gene TRBD1, 6 bases. Germline V CDR1 and CDR2: SGDLS, YYNGEE. The ends were cut back, 3 bases at V and 7 bases at J, with 13 bases in the middle. The CDR3 contains 13 residues. DNA for the CDR3: TGTGCCAGCAGCGCCCGTGGACAGCTTGAAGCTTTCTTT. Amino acid sequence: CASSARGQLEAFF.

The chain couples TRBV4-1 to TRBJ2-3; possibly TRBD2 for D (5 bases). Trimming stripped 5 bases from V and 5 bases from J, with 11 bases between. This CDR3 comprises 13 residues. The germline CDR1 and CDR2 sequences are MGHRA and YSYEKL. Here the CDR3 reads CASSTRLRDTQYF. The CDR3, as DNA: TGCGCCAGCAGCACTAGACTACGAGATACGCAGTATTTT.

The rearrangement joins TRBV4-1 to TRBJ1-1; no clear D gene. This CDR3 spans 13 amino acids. In germline, CDR1 is MGHRA, CDR2 YSYEKL. Deletions cut 3 bases from V and 10 bases from J, with 15 bases between. The CDR3 loop is CASSQAGTRVAFF. CDR3 bases: TGCGCCAGCAGCCAGGCGGGAACTCGGGTAGCTTTCTTT.

The rearrangement joins TRBV6-5 to TRBJ2-1, with TRBD2 identical over 8 bases. Germline-derived CDR1 and CDR2 are MNHEY and SVGAGI. The CDR3 is made up of 15 amino acids. The trim removed 6 bases at V and 4 bases at J, leaving 8 bases unmatched. The CDR3 nucleotides are TGTGCCAGCAGGTCCGGGAGGGCCGTTTACAATGAGCAGTTCTTC. This codes for CASRSGRAVYNEQFF.

The V and J genes are TRBV10-2 and TRBJ1-2; the match to TRBD1 covers 8 bases. The CDR3 is 14 amino acids. CDR1 and CDR2 from the germline V gene are WSHSY and SAAADI. V lost 7 bases, J lost 2 bases, and 6 bases stayed unmatched. CDR3: CASTTGGVNYGYTF. In nucleotides, the CDR3 is TGCGCCAGCACCACAGGGGGGGTGAACTATGGCTACACCTTC.

This chain connects TRBV11-2 to TRBJ1-4; 10 nucleotides line up with TRBD1. The CDR3 has 15 residues. The trim removed 3 bases at V and 10 bases at J, leaving 8 bases unmatched. Germline CDR1 and CDR2: SGHAT and FQNNGV. CDR3 protein: CASSLATGGRGKLFF. The CDR3 bases are TGTGCCAGCAGCTTGGCGACAGGGGGCAGGGGAAAACTGTTTTTT.

J is TRBJ1-2 and V is TRBV5-5; possible D gene TRBD1, 6 bases. The CDR3 runs 15 residues. Trimming left V 4 bases short and J 2 bases short, with 15 bases between. Germline lookup yields CDR1 SGHKS and CDR2 YYEKEE (reference sequence). The CDR3: CASSTSGGSNYGYTF. The CDR3 nucleotides read TGTGCCAGCAGCACCAGTGGGGGCTCCAACTATGGCTACACCTTC.

This clone has a handful of counts. This sequence joins TRBV4-1 and TRBJ1-6; 7 nucleotides line up with TRBD1. The V and J ends lost 1 base and 5 bases, in that order; junction bases with no gene match: 2. The CDR3 sequence is 15 residues long. Germline V CDR1 and CDR2: MGHRA, YSYEKL. CDR3 protein: CASSQGTGDNSPLHF. The CDR3 nucleotides read TGCGCCAGCAGCCAAGGGACAGGCGATAATTCACCCCTCCACTTT.

This sequence joins TRBV7-6 and TRBJ1-3; maybe TRBD1 (5 bases). Trimming pared 1 base from V and 4 bases from J, leaving 11 bases between. CDR3 length equals 15 residues. CDR1 and CDR2 from the germline V gene are SGHVS and FNYEAQ. The CDR3 is CASSLDSGSGNTIYF. The CDR3 coding sequence is TGTGCCAGCAGCTTAGATTCAGGGTCGGGAAACACCATATATTTT.

CDR3 in DNA: TGTGCCAGCAGCTTAAGCAGCGGGAGGTACAATGAGCAGTTCTTC. This gives the protein CASSLSSGRYNEQFF. V and J are TRBV7-2 and TRBJ2-1; 9 positions agree with TRBD2. This CDR3 is 15 amino acids long. Germline values: CDR1 SGHTA, CDR2 FQGNSA. V dropped 2 bases and J dropped 4; count of bases not matched to a gene: 3.

The V gene is TRBV6-1, the J gene TRBJ2-5; D might be TRBD1 (6 bases). CDR1 and CDR2 from the germline V gene are MNHNS and SASEGT. The CDR3 length is 15 residues. Trimming left V 3 bases short and J 2 bases short, with 13 bases between. CDR3 nucleotide sequence: TGTGCCAGCAGTGAGGGGGCAGGGAGTCAAGAGACCCAGTACTTC. Amino acid sequence: CASSEGAGSQETQYF.

This chain joins TRBV2 and TRBJ2-7, with 8 bases identical to TRBD1. This CDR3 spans 13 amino acids. CDR1 is SNHLY, CDR2 FYNNEI, per germline. V trimming: 6 bases; J trimming: 5 bases; junction bases outside the gene matches: 6. The CDR3 here is CASRPRTGNEQYF. The CDR3, as DNA: TGTGCCAGCAGACCTAGGACAGGGAACGAGCAGTACTTC.

V and J are TRBV28 and TRBJ2-7, with 8 bases that match TRBD2. The germline V gene has CDR1 MDHEN and CDR2 SYDVKM. The junction had 6 bases not matched to a gene; V was cut back by 5 bases and J by 3 bases. This CDR3 is built from 14 residues. The CDR3, as DNA: TGTGCCAGCAGTACGACCGGGACTAGCTACGAGCAGTACTTC. As protein: CASSTTGTSYEQYF.

CDR3 region: CASRSRGRELRAFF. In DNA, the CDR3 is TGTGCCAGTAGGAGCAGGGGGCGCGAATTAAGGGCTTTCTTT. The chain recombines TRBV19 with TRBJ1-1; 8 bases map to TRBD1. The germline V gene has CDR1 LNHDA and CDR2 SQIVND (reference sequence). The CDR3 spans 14 residues. The V and J ends lost 6 bases and 11 bases, in that order; junction bases with no gene match: 14.

This sequence joins TRBV7-9 and TRBJ1-2; a possible D gene is TRBD1 (6 bases). The CDR3 totals 12 residues. Germline lookup yields CDR1 SEHNR and CDR2 FQNEAQ (reference sequence). The V and J ends lost 5 bases and 9 bases respectively, with 13 bases between them. The CDR3 region is CASSRNRDSYTF. Written as DNA, the CDR3 is TGTGCCAGCAGCCGGAACAGGGATAGCTACACCTTC.

The V call is TRBV6-1, the J call TRBJ2-5; 9 nucleotides line up with TRBD2. Losses at the gene ends were 3 bases for V and 2 bases for J; bases not matched to a gene: 10. The CDR3 runs 17 residues. Germline CDR1 is MNHNS and CDR2 is SASEGT. The CDR3 loop reads CASSEGLAPLGQETQYF. CDR3 nucleotide sequence: TGTGCCAGCAGTGAGGGACTAGCACCTTTGGGGCAAGAGACCCAGTACTTC.

The CDR3 bases are TGTGCCAGCAGTTTAACACAGGGGAACACCGGGGAGCTGTTTTTT. Translated, it gives CASSLTQGNTGELFF. The chain is built from TRBV27 and TRBJ2-2; possible D gene TRBD1, 6 bases. The CDR3 length is 15 residues. The V end lost 2 bases, the J end lost 1 base, and 8 bases lay between the germline ends. CDR1 is MNHEY and CDR2 is SMNVEV in the germline V gene (reference sequence).

This sequence joins TRBV6-6 and TRBJ1-2; 8 bases are shared with TRBD1. This CDR3 is 14 amino acids long. CDR1 MNHNY and CDR2 SVGAGI come from the germline V gene (reference sequence). The ends lost 6 bases at V and 4 bases at J; junction bases unmatched: 7. CDR3 nucleotides: TGTGCCAGCAGGCCGACAGGGGAGGGCTATGGCTACACCTTC. This codes for CASRPTGEGYGYTF.

As for this clone: This specimen includes other DNA sequences encoding the same CDR3. The chain combines TRBV28 with TRBJ1-3; D is ambiguous. The V and J ends lost 3 bases and 0 bases respectively, with 6 bases between them. Germline loops: CDR1 MDHEN, CDR2 SYDVKM. The CDR3 is 14 residues long. Here the CDR3 reads CASSFASSGNTIYF. CDR3 nucleotide sequence: TGTGCCAGCAGTTTTGCGAGCTCTGGAAACACCATATATTTT.